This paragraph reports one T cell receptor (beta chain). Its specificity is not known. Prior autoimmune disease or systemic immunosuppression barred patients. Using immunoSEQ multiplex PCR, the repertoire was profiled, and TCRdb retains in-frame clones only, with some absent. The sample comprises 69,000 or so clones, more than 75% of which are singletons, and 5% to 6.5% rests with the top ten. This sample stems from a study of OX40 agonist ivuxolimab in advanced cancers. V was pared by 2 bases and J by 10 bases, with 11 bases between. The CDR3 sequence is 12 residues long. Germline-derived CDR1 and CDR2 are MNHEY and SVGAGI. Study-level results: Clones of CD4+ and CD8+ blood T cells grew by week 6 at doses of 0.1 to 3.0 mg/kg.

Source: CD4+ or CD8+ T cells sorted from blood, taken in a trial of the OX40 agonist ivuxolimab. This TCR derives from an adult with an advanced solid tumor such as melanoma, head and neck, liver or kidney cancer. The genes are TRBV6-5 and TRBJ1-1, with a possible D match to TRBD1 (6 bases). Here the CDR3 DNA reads TGTGCCAGCAGTTACGGGGGCAGGGGAGCTTTCTTT. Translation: CASSYGGRGAFF.